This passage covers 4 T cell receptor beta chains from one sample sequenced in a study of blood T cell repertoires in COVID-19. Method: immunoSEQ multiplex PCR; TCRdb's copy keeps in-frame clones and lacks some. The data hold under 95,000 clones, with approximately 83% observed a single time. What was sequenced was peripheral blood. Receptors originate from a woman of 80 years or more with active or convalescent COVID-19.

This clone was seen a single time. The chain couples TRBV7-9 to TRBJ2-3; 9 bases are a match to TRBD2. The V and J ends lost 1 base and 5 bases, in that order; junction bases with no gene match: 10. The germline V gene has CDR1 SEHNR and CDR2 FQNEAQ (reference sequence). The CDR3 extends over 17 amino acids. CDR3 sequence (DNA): TGTGCCAGCAGCTTAGGAGTAGCGGGGGCGCGGGAAGATACGCAGTATTTT. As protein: CASSLGVAGAREDTQYF. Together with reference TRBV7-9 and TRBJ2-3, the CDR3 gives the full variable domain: DTGVSQNPRHKITKRGQNVTFRCDPISEHNRLYWYRQTLGQGPEFLTYFQNEAQLEKSRLLSDRFSAERPKGSFSTLEIQRTEQGDSAMYLCASSLGVAGAREDTQYFGPGTRLTVL.

The CDR3 is CSVNRDRLGEQFF. The CDR3 nucleotides are TGCAGCGTTAACCGGGACAGGCTCGGTGAGCAGTTCTTC. V and J are TRBV29-1 and TRBJ2-1; TRBD1 aligns across 8 bases. The V segment lost 5 bases and the J segment 9 bases; nucleotides outside the gene matches: 9. The CDR3 is made up of 13 amino acids. Germline lookup yields CDR1 SQVTM and CDR2 ANQGSEA.

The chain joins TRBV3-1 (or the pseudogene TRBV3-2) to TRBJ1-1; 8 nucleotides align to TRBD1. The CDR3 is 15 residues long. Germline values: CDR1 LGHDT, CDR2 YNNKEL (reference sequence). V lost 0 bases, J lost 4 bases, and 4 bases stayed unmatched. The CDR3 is CASSQEDRGGTEAFF. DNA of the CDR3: TGTGCCAGCAGCCAAGAAGACAGGGGCGGCACTGAAGCTTTCTTT.

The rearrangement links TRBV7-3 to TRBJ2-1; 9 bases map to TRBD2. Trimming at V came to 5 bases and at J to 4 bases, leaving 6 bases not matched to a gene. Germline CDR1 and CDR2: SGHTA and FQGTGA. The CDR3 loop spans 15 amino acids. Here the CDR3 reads CASSPSAGGYNEQFF. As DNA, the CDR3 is TGTGCCAGCAGCCCCTCCGCGGGAGGGTACAATGAGCAGTTCTTC.